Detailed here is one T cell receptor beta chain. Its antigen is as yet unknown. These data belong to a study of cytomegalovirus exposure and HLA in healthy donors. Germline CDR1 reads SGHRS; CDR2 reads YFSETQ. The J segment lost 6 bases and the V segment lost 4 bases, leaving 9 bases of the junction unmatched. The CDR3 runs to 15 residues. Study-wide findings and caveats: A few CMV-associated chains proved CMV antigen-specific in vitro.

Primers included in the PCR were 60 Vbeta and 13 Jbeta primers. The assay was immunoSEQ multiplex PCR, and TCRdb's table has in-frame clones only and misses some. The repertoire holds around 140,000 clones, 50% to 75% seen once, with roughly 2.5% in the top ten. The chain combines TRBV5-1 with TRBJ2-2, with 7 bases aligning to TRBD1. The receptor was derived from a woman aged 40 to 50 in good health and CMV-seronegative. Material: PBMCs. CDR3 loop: CASSEGARYAGELFF. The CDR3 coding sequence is TGCGCCAGCAGCGAGGGGGCGCGGTACGCCGGGGAGCTGTTTTTT.